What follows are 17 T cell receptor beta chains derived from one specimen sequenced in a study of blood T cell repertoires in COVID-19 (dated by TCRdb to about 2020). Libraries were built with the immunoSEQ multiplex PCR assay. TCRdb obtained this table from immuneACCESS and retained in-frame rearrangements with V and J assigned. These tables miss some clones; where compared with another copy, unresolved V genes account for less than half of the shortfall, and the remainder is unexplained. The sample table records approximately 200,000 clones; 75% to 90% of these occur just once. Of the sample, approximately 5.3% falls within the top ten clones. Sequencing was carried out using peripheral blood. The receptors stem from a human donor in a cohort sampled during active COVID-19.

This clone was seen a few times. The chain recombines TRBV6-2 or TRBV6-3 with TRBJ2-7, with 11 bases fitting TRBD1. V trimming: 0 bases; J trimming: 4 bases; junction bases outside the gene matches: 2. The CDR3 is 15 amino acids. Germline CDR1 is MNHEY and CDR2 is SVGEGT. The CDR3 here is CASSYSGQGVYEQYF. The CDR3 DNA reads TGTGCCAGCAGTTACTCGGGACAGGGGGTTTACGAGCAGTACTTC.

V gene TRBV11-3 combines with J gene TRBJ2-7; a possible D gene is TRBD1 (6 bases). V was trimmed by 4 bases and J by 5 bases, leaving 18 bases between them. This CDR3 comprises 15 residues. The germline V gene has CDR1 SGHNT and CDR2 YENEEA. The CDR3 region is CASSSDGGPDDEQYF. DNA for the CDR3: TGTGCCAGCAGCTCTGATGGGGGCCCAGATGACGAGCAGTACTTC.

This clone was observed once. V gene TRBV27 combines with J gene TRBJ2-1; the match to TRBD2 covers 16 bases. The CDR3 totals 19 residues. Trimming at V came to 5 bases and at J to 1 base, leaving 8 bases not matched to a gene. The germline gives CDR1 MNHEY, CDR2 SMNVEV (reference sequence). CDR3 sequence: CASSVPGLAGGRSYNEQFF. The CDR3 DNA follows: TGTGCCAGCAGTGTCCCGGGACTAGCGGGAGGGAGGTCCTACAATGAGCAGTTCTTC.

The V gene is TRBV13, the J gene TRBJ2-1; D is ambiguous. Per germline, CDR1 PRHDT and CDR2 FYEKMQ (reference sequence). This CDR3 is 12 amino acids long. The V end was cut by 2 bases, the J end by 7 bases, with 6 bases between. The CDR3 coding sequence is TGTGCCAGCAGCTTACCCCTGAATGAGCAGTTCTTC. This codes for CASSLPLNEQFF.

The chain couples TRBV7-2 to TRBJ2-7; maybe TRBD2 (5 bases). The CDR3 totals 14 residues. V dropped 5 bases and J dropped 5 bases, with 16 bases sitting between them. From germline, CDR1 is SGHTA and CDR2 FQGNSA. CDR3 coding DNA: TGTGCCAGCAGCCCCCCAATCCGGGGAAACGAGCAGTACTTC. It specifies CASSPPIRGNEQYF.

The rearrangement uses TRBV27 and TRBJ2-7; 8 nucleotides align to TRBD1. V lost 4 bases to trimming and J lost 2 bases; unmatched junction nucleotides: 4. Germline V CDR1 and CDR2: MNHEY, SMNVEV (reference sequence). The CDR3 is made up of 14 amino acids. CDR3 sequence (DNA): TGTGCCAGCAGTTATGCAGGGGGCGCCTACGAGCAGTACTTC. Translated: CASSYAGGAYEQYF.

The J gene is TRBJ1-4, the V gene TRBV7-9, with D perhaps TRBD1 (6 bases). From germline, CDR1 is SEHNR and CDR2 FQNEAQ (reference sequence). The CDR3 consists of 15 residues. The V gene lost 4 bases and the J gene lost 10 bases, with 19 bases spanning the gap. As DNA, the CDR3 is TGTGCCAGCAGCTCCAAACAGGGCGTTGTGGGAAAACTGTTTTTT. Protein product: CASSSKQGVVGKLFF. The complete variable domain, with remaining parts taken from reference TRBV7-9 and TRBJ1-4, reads DTGVSQNPRHKITKRGQNVTFRCDPISEHNRLYWYRQTLGQGPEFLTYFQNEAQLEKSRLLSDRFSAERPKGSFSTLEIQRTEQGDSAMYLCASSSKQGVVGKLFFGSGTQLSVL.

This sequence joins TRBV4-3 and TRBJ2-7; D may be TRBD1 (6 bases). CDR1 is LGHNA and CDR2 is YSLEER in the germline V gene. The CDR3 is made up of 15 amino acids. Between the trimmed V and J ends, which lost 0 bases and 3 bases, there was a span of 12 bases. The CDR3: CASSQDRGWGYEQYF. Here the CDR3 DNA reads TGCGCCAGCAGCCAAGATAGGGGGTGGGGCTACGAGCAGTACTTC.

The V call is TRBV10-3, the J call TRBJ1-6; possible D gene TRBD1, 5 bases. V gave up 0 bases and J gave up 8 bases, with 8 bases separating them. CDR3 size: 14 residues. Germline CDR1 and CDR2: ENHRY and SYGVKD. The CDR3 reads CAISESKGDSPLHF. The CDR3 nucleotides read TGTGCCATCAGTGAGTCAAAAGGGGATTCACCCCTCCACTTT.

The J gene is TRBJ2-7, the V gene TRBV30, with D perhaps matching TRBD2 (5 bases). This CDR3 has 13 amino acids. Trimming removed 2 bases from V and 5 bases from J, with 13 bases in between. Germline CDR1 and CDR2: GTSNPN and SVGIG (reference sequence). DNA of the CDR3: TGTGCCTGGAGTCGGCTAGCTCTCGACGAGCAGTACTTC. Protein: CAWSRLALDEQYF.

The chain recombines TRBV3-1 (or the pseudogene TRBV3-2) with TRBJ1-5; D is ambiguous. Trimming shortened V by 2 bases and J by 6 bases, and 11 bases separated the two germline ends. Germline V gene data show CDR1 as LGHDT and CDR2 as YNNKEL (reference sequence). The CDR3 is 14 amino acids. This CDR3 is CASSQHRGSQPQHF. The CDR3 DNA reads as TGTGCCAGCAGCCAACATAGAGGGAGTCAGCCCCAGCATTTT.

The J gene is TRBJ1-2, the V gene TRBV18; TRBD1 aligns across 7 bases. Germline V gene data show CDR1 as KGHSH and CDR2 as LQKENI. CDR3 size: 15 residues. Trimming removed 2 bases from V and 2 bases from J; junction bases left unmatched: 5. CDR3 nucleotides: TGTGCCAGCTCACCAAGCCGGGACAGCAACTATGGCTACACCTTC. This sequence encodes CASSPSRDSNYGYTF.

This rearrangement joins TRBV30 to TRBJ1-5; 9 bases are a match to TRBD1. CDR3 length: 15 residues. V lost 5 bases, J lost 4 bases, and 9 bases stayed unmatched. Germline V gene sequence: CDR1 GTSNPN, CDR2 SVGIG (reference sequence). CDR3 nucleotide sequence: TGTGCCTGGGGGCGACCGGGGACAGGGAATCAGCCCCAGCATTTT. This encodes CAWGRPGTGNQPQHF.

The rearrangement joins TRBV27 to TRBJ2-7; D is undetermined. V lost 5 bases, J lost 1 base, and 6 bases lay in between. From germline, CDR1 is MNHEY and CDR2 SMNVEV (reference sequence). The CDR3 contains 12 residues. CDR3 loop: CASSAGSYEQYF. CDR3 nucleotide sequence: TGTGCCAGCAGTGCCGGTTCCTACGAGCAGTACTTC.

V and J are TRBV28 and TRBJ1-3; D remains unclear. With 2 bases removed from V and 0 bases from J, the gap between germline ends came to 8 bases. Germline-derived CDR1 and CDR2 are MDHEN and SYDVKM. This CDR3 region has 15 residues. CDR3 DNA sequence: TGTGCCAGCAGTTTAGAGGGTGTCTCTGGAAACACCATATATTTT. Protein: CASSLEGVSGNTIYF.

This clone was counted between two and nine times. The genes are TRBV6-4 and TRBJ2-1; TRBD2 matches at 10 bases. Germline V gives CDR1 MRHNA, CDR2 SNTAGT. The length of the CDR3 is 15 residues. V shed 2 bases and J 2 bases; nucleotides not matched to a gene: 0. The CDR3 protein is CASSDLAGAYNEQFF. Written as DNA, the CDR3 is TGTGCCAGCAGTGACCTAGCGGGAGCCTACAATGAGCAGTTCTTC.

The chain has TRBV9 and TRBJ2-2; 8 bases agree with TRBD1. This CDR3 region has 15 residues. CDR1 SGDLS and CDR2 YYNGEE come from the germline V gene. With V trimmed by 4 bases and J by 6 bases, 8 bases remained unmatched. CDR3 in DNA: TGTGCCAGCAGCCGGACAGGGTCGGGACCCGGGGAGCTGTTTTTT. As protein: CASSRTGSGPGELFF.